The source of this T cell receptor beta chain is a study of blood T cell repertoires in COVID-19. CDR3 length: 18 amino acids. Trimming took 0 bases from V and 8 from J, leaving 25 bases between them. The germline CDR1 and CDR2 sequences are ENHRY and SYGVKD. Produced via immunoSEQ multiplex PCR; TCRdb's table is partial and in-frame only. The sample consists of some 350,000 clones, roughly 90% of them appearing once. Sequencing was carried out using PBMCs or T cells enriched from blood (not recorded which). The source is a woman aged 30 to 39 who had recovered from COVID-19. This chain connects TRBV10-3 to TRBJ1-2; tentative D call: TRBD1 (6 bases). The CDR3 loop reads CAISESIRARGYGLGYTF. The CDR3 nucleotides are TGTGCCATCAGTGAGTCGATTAGAGCGAGGGGGTACGGGCTCGGCTACACCTTC.